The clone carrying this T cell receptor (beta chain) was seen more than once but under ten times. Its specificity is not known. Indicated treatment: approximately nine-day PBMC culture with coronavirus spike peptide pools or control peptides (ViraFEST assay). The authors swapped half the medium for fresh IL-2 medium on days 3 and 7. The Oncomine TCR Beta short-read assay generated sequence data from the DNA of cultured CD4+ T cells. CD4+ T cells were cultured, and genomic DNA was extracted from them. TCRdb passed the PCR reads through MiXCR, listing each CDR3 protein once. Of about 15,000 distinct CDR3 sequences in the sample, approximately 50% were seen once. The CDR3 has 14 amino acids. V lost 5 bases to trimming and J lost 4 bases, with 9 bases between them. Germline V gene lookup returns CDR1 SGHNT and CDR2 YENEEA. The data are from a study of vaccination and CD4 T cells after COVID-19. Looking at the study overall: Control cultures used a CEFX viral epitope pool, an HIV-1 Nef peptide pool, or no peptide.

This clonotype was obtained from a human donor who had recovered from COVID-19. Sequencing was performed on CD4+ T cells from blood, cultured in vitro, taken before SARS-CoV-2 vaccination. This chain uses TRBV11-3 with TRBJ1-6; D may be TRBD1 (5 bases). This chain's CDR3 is CASSPGVYNSPLHF. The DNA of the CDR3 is TGTGCCAGCAGCCCGGGGGTTTATAATTCACCCCTCCACTTT.